This paragraph covers one T cell receptor (beta chain) sequence. This clonotype was seen only once. Its antigen remains undetermined. An end of the junction differs from the germline gene, which may be a read error. Sequencing used an Illumina HiSeq 2500. TCR beta libraries were prepared by quantitative 5'-RACE with molecular barcodes. The study's processing was this. To identify disease-linked TCR variants, a new computational method was used, one built on a probabilistic model of VDJ rearrangement. Through fastp at Q25 and MiXCR, TCRdb rebuilt clones from the public reads, retaining in-frame beta chains. A single entry per CDR3 protein holds the most common genes and DNA from its merged rows. These V and J calls derive from TCRdb rather than the authors' analysis. This sample has about 540,000 distinct CDR3 sequences in its table, and roughly 12% of those were observed once. Over 6.5% of the sample goes to the ten largest clones.

Including the terminal cysteine and phenylalanine, the CDR3 comprises 12 residues. Of all the DNA, just the CDR3 is kept, 36 bases in frame from base 1. CDR1 and CDR2 (SEHNR, FQNEAQ) derive from the germline V gene (reference sequence). The data derive from a study of CD8 T cells in ankylosing spondylitis (dated by TCRdb to about 2017). As for the study more broadly: The study set out to find disease-linked TCR variants by profiling T cell receptor beta repertoires in ankylosing spondylitis patients and healthy donors. The full study cohort comprised 25 or so ankylosing spondylitis patients and over a hundred healthy donors. Samples of peripheral blood were taken, and for ankylosing spondylitis patients, synovial fluid was collected as well. Paper-wide results and their limitations: A TCR beta motif made up of several highly homologous amino acid variants appeared to be characteristic of blood from ankylosing spondylitis patients. According to the report, matched synovial fluid samples from ankylosing spondylitis patients were significantly enriched for the disease-linked clones. In peripheral blood, the disease-linked clones were found at relatively low frequencies and had a CD8+ phenotype. Some TCR beta motif variants had previously been reported in synovial fluid and blood of reactive arthritis patients, which suggested common disease-initiation mechanisms.

Recombination connected TRBV7-9 to TRBJ2-1, with no D gene named confidently. The sequence came from a male donor with ankylosing spondylitis. Input material: blood, either unsorted or a sorted T cell fraction (not recorded which). Here the CDR3 is given as CASSPKRTDVCF. The base sequence is TGTGCCAGCAGCCCAAAGAGGACGGATGTGTGTTTC.